This T cell receptor (beta chain) emerged from a study of blood T cell repertoires in COVID-19. This CDR3 has 15 residues. The V segment lost 2 bases and the J segment 2 bases; nucleotides outside the gene matches: 4. Germline CDR1 is SGHNT and CDR2 is YENEEA. Assay used: immunoSEQ multiplex PCR; TCRdb lists only in-frame clones, some missing. The sample records around 340,000 clones, 86% being singletons. What was sequenced was peripheral blood. This chain uses TRBV11-3 with TRBJ2-5; TRBD1 agrees at 8 bases. The sequence was collected from a woman between 55 and 75 years old with COVID-19, enrolled during active disease. CDR3 in DNA: TGTGCCAGCAGCTTATTACAGGGGGGACAAGAGACCCAGTACTTC. Protein sequence: CASSLLQGGQETQYF.